The 29 T cell receptor beta chains listed next were all sequenced from one sample in a study of CD8 T cells in Susac syndrome. About 0.5 to 1 ug RNA was reverse transcribed with random hexamers. TCRdb used MiXCR to reprocess the immunoSEQ multiplex PCR reads, holding one entry per CDR3 protein. Of around 200,000 distinct CDR3 sequences listed, about 94% were seen once; the top ten hold about 0.1%. The source material was CD4+ T cells from PBMCs. These receptors came from a human donor with Susac syndrome.

V usage is TRBV9 and J usage is TRBJ2-4, with 10 bases identical to TRBD1. The V gene's germline CDR1 is SGDLS and CDR2 YYNGEE. CDR3 size: 15 residues. V shed 0 bases, J shed 9 bases, and the junction held 6 bases outside the gene matches. In nucleotides, the CDR3 is TGTGCCAGCAGCGTAGAGGGGACAGGGGTGGGCATTCAGTACTTC. It codes for CASSVEGTGVGIQYF.

This chain links TRBV5-1 with TRBJ1-2; a possible D gene is TRBD1 (5 bases). The CDR3 is made up of 14 amino acids. CDR1 is SGHRS, CDR2 YFSETQ, per germline. V lost 5 bases and J 4 bases, leaving 15 bases between the germline ends. The CDR3 region is CASSRERDAYGYTF. CDR3 nucleotides: TGCGCCAGCAGTCGGGAACGGGACGCCTATGGCTACACCTTC. The full variable domain, its missing parts supplied by reference TRBV5-1 and TRBJ1-2, is KAGVTQTPRYLIKTRGQQVTLSCSPISGHRSVSWYQQTPGQGLQFLFEYFSETQRNKGNFPGRFSGRQFSNSRSEMNVSTLELGDSALYLCASSRERDAYGYTFGSGTRLTVV.

The chain combines TRBV20-1 with TRBJ2-7; TRBD1 agrees at 8 bases. Germline trimming cut 6 bases from V and 4 bases from J; bases unmatched to any gene: 5. This CDR3 is built from 12 residues. From germline, CDR1 is DFQATT and CDR2 SNEGSKA (reference sequence). The CDR3 region is CSAGQGQYEQYF. In nucleotides, the CDR3 is TGCAGTGCCGGACAGGGACAGTACGAGCAGTACTTC.

CDR3 nucleotide sequence: TGTGCCTGGACCGTAGGGGGGGTAGAGACCCAGTACTTC. This encodes CAWTVGGVETQYF. This chain links TRBV30 with TRBJ2-5; D possibly corresponds to TRBD2 (7 bases). There are 13 residues in the CDR3. V was trimmed by 4 bases and J by 4 bases, leaving 13 bases between them. The germline V gene encodes CDR1 GTSNPN and CDR2 SVGIG (reference sequence).

The rearrangement joins TRBV10-3 to TRBJ2-1; 9 positions match TRBD2. This CDR3 comprises 15 residues. With 11 bases clipped from V and 4 bases from J, the junction kept 12 bases outside the gene matches. Per germline, CDR1 ENHRY and CDR2 SYGVKD. This CDR3 is CASLEGGRDYNEQFF. The CDR3 DNA follows: TGTGCCTCCTTGGAGGGCGGGAGGGATTACAATGAGCAGTTCTTC.

The chain links TRBV7-9 to TRBJ1-5; 8 bases line up with TRBD1. Per germline, CDR1 SEHNR and CDR2 FQNEAQ (reference sequence). The J segment lost 6 bases and the V segment lost 5 bases, leaving 12 bases of the junction unmatched. This CDR3 has 16 residues. The CDR3 DNA is TGTGCCAGCAGCCCCGGGGGCAGGGGGCAGGTTCAGCCCCAGCATTTT. Encoded protein: CASSPGGRGQVQPQHF.

This clonotype was counted once. The V call is TRBV30, the J call TRBJ2-2; D is uncertain. Germline loops: CDR1 GTSNPN, CDR2 SVGIG (reference sequence). CDR3 size: 11 residues. V shed 4 bases and J shed 7 bases, with 7 bases lying between them. The CDR3 reads CAWMGIGELFF. CDR3 coding DNA: TGTGCCTGGATGGGTATCGGGGAGCTGTTTTTT.

The chain links TRBV4-3 to TRBJ2-1; 8 bases agree with TRBD2. CDR1 and CDR2 (germline): LGHNA, YSLEER. V trimming: 0 bases; J trimming: 2 bases; junction bases outside the gene matches: 6. This CDR3 comprises 17 residues. The CDR3 protein is CASSQEITGGPYNEQFF. The CDR3 coding sequence is TGCGCCAGCAGCCAAGAAATTACGGGAGGGCCCTACAATGAGCAGTTCTTC.

The J gene is TRBJ2-7, the V gene TRBV4-2, with D hard to call. CDR1 and CDR2 from the germline V gene are LGHNA and YNFKEQ. The CDR3 is 12 residues long. Trimming shortened V by 3 bases and J by 5 bases, and 8 bases separated the two germline ends. This chain's CDR3 is CASSHIRDEQYF. For the CDR3, the DNA is TGTGCCAGCAGCCACATTAGGGACGAGCAGTACTTC.

The DNA of the CDR3 is TGCAGTGCTAGGACACGGTCTGCGGATACGCAGTATTTT. It specifies CSARTRSADTQYF. This chain joins TRBV20-1 and TRBJ2-3; no clear D gene. V dropped 3 bases and J dropped 6 bases, with 13 bases sitting between them. The CDR3 covers 13 residues. Per the germline V gene, CDR1 is DFQATT and CDR2 is SNEGSKA (reference sequence).

The chain links TRBV19 to TRBJ2-1; D is undetermined. The CDR3 runs to 11 residues. Germline V CDR1 and CDR2: LNHDA, SQIVND (reference sequence). V gave up 2 bases and J gave up 10 bases, with 6 bases separating them. CDR3 sequence: CASSILGEQFF. CDR3 nucleotide sequence: TGTGCCAGTAGTATATTAGGGGAGCAGTTCTTC.

The chain recombines TRBV9 with TRBJ2-2, with D unresolved. The V end lost 3 bases, the J end lost 2 bases, and 8 bases lay between the germline ends. The CDR3 spans 14 residues. The germline V gene has CDR1 SGDLS and CDR2 YYNGEE. CDR3 DNA: TGTGCCAGCAGCGCTCGGGTTAACACCGGGGAGCTGTTTTTT. Encoded protein: CASSARVNTGELFF.

This clonotype has just a few counts. The chain is built from TRBV2 and TRBJ2-7; a possible D gene is TRBD2 (5 bases). The CDR3 is 15 amino acids. Between the trimmed V and J ends, which lost 5 bases and 4 bases, there was a span of 18 bases. CDR1 is SNHLY and CDR2 is FYNNEI in the germline V gene. The chain's CDR3 is CASSNPLGRRYEQYF. Written as DNA, the CDR3 is TGTGCCAGCAGTAACCCTTTAGGGAGACGTTACGAGCAGTACTTC.

The chain carries TRBV29-1 and TRBJ2-1, with TRBD2 matching 10 bases. The germline V gene has CDR1 SQVTM and CDR2 ANQGSEA. V lost 6 bases and J lost 3; bases outside the gene matches: 5. CDR3 length: 14 residues. The DNA for the CDR3 is TGCAGCGTACTAGCGGGGCCCAACTACAATGAGCAGTTCTTC. It encodes CSVLAGPNYNEQFF.

This clonotype has a single count. The J gene is TRBJ2-1, the V gene TRBV6-6; D remains unclear. V shed 6 bases and J shed 9 bases, with 12 bases lying between them. The CDR3 loop spans 12 amino acids. Germline CDR1 reads MNHNY; CDR2 reads SVGAGI (reference sequence). CDR3 in DNA: TGTGCCAGCAGGGCACTTTCGGTTGAGCAGTTCTTC. Its protein is CASRALSVEQFF.

This chain uses TRBV6-6 with TRBJ2-6, with D unresolved. Trimming shortened V by 6 bases and J by 1 base, and 10 bases separated the two germline ends. Germline CDR1 and CDR2: MNHNY and SVGAGI (reference sequence). The CDR3 is 15 amino acids. This CDR3 is CASSPIWSGANVLTF. CDR3 nucleotide sequence: TGTGCCAGCAGCCCTATCTGGTCTGGGGCCAACGTCCTGACTTTC.

The chain combines TRBV15 with TRBJ2-7; D possibly uses TRBD1 or TRBD2 (6 bases each). V lost 0 bases, J lost 3 bases, and 18 bases lay in between. This CDR3 spans 17 amino acids. Germline lookup yields CDR1 LNHNV and CDR2 YYDKDF (reference sequence). The CDR3 bases are TGTGCCACCAGCAGAGATCGTATGAGGGGGGCGCACTACGAGCAGTACTTC. This codes for CATSRDRMRGAHYEQYF. Full variable domain (outside the CDR3, taken from reference TRBV15 and TRBJ2-7): DAMVIQNPRYQVTQFGKPVTLSCSQTLNHNVMYWYQQKSSQAPKLLFHYYDKDFNNEADTPDNFQSRRPNTSFCFLDIRSPGLGDTAMYLCATSRDRMRGAHYEQYFGPGTRLTVT.

The chain uses TRBV10-3 and TRBJ1-1; TRBD1 aligns across 10 bases. The junction had 11 bases not matched to a gene; V was cut back by 10 bases and J by 0 bases. Germline V CDR1 and CDR2: ENHRY, SYGVKD. CDR3 length equals 16 residues. The CDR3 spells CATKAGTGEMNTEAFF. CDR3 coding DNA: TGTGCCACTAAAGCCGGGACAGGGGAAATGAACACTGAAGCTTTCTTT.

The V gene is TRBV25-1, the J gene TRBJ2-5; no reliable D call. CDR1 and CDR2 (germline): MGHDK, SYGVNS. With 5 bases removed from V and 0 bases from J, the gap between germline ends came to 16 bases. The CDR3 consists of 16 residues. The CDR3 sequence is CASSSRARTYQETQYF. CDR3 nucleotides: TGTGCCAGCAGTTCACGGGCCCGAACGTACCAAGAGACCCAGTACTTC. Variable domain in full (rest from reference TRBV25-1 and TRBJ2-5): EADIYQTPRYLVIGTGKKITLECSQTMGHDKMYWYQQDPGMELHLIHYSYGVNSTEKGDLSSESTVSRIRTEHFPLTLESARPSHTSQYLCASSSRARTYQETQYFGPGTRLLVL.

The genes are TRBV20-1 and TRBJ2-5; 9 nucleotides agree with TRBD1. Losses at the gene ends were 7 bases for V and 0 bases for J; bases not matched to a gene: 6. Germline CDR1 DFQATT, CDR2 SNEGSKA (reference sequence). This CDR3 spans 14 amino acids. This CDR3 is CSGSQGAYQETQYF. The CDR3 DNA sequence: TGCAGTGGTTCACAGGGGGCCTACCAAGAGACCCAGTACTTC.

The count of this clonotype is one. The CDR3 spells CASQVKDYGYTF. The CDR3 DNA follows: TGTGCCAGTCAAGTGAAGGATTATGGCTACACCTTC. The genes are TRBV25-1 and TRBJ1-2; D is uncertain. V lost 9 bases and J lost 5, with 13 bases in between. The germline CDR1 and CDR2 sequences are MGHDK and SYGVNS. The CDR3 length is 12 residues.

The chain recombines TRBV7-2 with TRBJ1-1; 7 bases line up with TRBD1. Germline CDR1 SGHTA, CDR2 FQGNSA. Trimming removed 7 bases from V and 2 bases from J; junction bases left unmatched: 7. The CDR3 has 14 amino acids. CDR3 nucleotides: TGTGCCAGCACCCCGACAGGGCTAAACACTGAAGCTTTCTTT. Its translation is CASTPTGLNTEAFF.

The V and J genes are TRBV28 and TRBJ1-4; 10 nucleotides match TRBD1. The germline V gene has CDR1 MDHEN and CDR2 SYDVKM. Losses at the gene ends were 3 bases for V and 7 bases for J; bases not matched to a gene: 5. The CDR3 covers 15 residues. Written as DNA, the CDR3 is TGTGCCAGCAGTTTCACGACAGGGGGCCGTGAAAAACTGTTTTTT. Translating it yields CASSFTTGGREKLFF.

This clonotype appeared once. V is TRBV9 and J is TRBJ2-1; no definite D call. The CDR3 totals 15 residues. The germline gives CDR1 SGDLS, CDR2 YYNGEE. Trimming took off 3 bases at V and 5 bases at J, with 15 bases between the two ends. CDR3 nucleotides: TGTGCCAGCAGCGAAACCCTCCGAAGCGACAATGAGCAGTTCTTC. This encodes CASSETLRSDNEQFF. The full variable domain, in which reference TRBV9 and TRBJ2-1 provide the parts outside the CDR3, is DSGVTQTPKHLITATGQRVTLRCSPRSGDLSVYWYQQSLDQGLQFLIQYYNGEERAKGNILERFSAQQFPDLHSELNLSSLELGDSALYFCASSETLRSDNEQFFGPGTRLTVL.

The chain is built from TRBV3-1 and TRBJ1-1; D remains ambiguous. The ends were cut back, 3 bases at V and 5 bases at J, with 13 bases in the middle. Per germline, CDR1 LGHDT and CDR2 YNNKEL (reference sequence). CDR3 length equals 14 residues. The CDR3: CASSQSPGTTEAFF. The CDR3, as DNA: TGTGCCAGCAGCCAGAGCCCGGGTACTACTGAAGCTTTCTTT.

This sequence joins TRBV20-1 and TRBJ2-5; 9 nucleotides line up with TRBD2. The CDR3 totals 14 residues. Looked up from germline, CDR1 is DFQATT and CDR2 is SNEGSKA (reference sequence). J lost 5 bases, V lost 7 bases, and 11 bases had no gene match. CDR3 nucleotide sequence: TGCAGTGTTTTACCGGGACTAGCTCCGGAGACCCAGTACTTC. It specifies CSVLPGLAPETQYF.

In nucleotides, the CDR3 is TGTGCCAGCAGTACCCAAACCTGGAACACCGGGGAGCTGTTTTTT. Translating gives CASSTQTWNTGELFF. The genes are TRBV2 and TRBJ2-2; no clear D gene. Trimming took off 5 bases at V and 1 base at J, with 11 bases between the two ends. This CDR3 is 15 amino acids long. CDR1 is SNHLY and CDR2 is FYNNEI in the germline V gene.

The chain combines TRBV18 with TRBJ1-2; maybe TRBD1 (6 bases). Trimming took off 3 bases at V and 3 bases at J, with 11 bases between the two ends. CDR1 KGHSH and CDR2 LQKENI come from the germline V gene. This CDR3 region has 14 residues. In DNA, the CDR3 is TGTGCCAGCTCACCGGACAGAAACGACTATGGCTACACCTTC. As protein: CASSPDRNDYGYTF.

This chain uses TRBV5-1 with TRBJ2-7, with a tentative D call TRBD2 (5 bases). The V and J ends lost 4 bases and 0 bases respectively, with 11 bases between them. This CDR3 is 14 amino acids long. The germline gives CDR1 SGHRS, CDR2 YFSETQ. CDR3 sequence: CASSPDSNSYEQYF. CDR3 sequence (DNA): TGCGCCAGCAGCCCGGACTCAAACTCCTACGAGCAGTACTTC.